The 3 T cell receptor beta chains below all came from one sample that was sequenced in a study of shared clonotypes between healthy human individuals. Assay used: immunoSEQ multiplex PCR; TCRdb lists only in-frame clones, some missing. The table has 800,000 or so clones, around 96% seen once. Naive CD8 cells were CD45RO-negative, positively selected for CCR7, excluding terminally differentiated effector memory CD45RA+ cells. Sequencing was done on a sample of naive CD8+ T cells sorted from blood. All receptors derive from a man aged 25-45 years in good health.

The chain carries TRBV25-1 and TRBJ2-7, with D perhaps given as TRBD1 or TRBD2 (5 bases each). Looked up from germline, CDR1 is MGHDK and CDR2 is SYGVNS. The CDR3 runs 12 residues. Trimming pared 3 bases from V and 3 bases from J, leaving 6 bases between. CDR3 bases: TGTGCCAGCAGTGAGGGGGACTACGAGCAGTACTTC. It yields the protein CASSEGDYEQYF.

The chain employs TRBV5-1 and TRBJ1-5, with 8 positions matching TRBD1. Trimming cost V 4 bases and J 0 bases; bases outside gene matches: 3. Germline values: CDR1 SGHRS, CDR2 YFSETQ. CDR3 length: 15 amino acids. The CDR3 here is CASSAGQGSNQPQHF. The CDR3 region has the DNA TGCGCCAGCAGCGCCGGACAGGGTAGCAATCAGCCCCAGCATTTT.

The chain links TRBV6-5 to TRBJ2-7; D gene uncertain. From germline, CDR1 is MNHEY and CDR2 SVGAGI. Trimming left V 5 bases short and J 2 bases short, with 16 bases between. This CDR3 spans 15 amino acids. CDR3 nucleotides: TGTGCCAGCAGTATTGAAGTAGCTGCAACCTACGAGCAGTACTTC. Encoded protein: CASSIEVAATYEQYF.